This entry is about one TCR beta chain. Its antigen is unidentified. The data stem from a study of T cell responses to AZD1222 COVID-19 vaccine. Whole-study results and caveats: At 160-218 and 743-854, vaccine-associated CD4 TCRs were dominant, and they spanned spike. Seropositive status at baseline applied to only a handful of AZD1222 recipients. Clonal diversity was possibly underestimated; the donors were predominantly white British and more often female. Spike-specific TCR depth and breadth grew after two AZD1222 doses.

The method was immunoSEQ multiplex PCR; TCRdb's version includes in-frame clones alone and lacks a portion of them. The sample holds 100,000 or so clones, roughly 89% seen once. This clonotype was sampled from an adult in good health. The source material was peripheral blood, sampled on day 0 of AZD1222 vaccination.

Here the CDR3 DNA reads TGTGCCAGCAGTTTTCTTATCAGGGGGCACAATGAGCAGTTCTTC. Its protein product is CASSFLIRGHNEQFF. This chain links TRBV3-1 (or the pseudogene TRBV3-2) with TRBJ2-1; 8 bases are shared with TRBD1. The germline gives CDR1 LGHDT, CDR2 YNNKEL (reference sequence). The J segment lost 5 bases and the V segment lost 6 bases, leaving 9 bases of the junction unmatched. The CDR3 totals 15 residues.